Shown below are 29 T cell receptor beta chains from a single sample sequenced in a study of cytomegalovirus exposure and HLA in healthy donors. Both 60 Vbeta primers and 13 Jbeta primers went into the PCR. Repertoires were generated with immunoSEQ multiplex PCR, while TCRdb's copy carries only in-frame clones and drops some. The sample contains about 180,000 clones, 80% of which appear only once. Sequenced sample: PBMCs. The source of these receptors is a girl aged 5-17 years in good health and CMV-seropositive.

V usage is TRBV4-1 and J usage is TRBJ1-2; possibly TRBD1 for D (5 bases). Germline loops: CDR1 MGHRA, CDR2 YSYEKL. Trimming left V 6 bases short and J 4 bases short, with 18 bases between. This CDR3 is built from 15 residues. In nucleotides, the CDR3 is TGCGCCAGCAGTCCCGACCCGACAGCTCTCTATGGCTACACCTTC. Translated: CASSPDPTALYGYTF.

The chain combines TRBV18 with TRBJ1-3; D unresolved. The length of the CDR3 is 15 residues. Between the trimmed V and J ends, which lost 8 bases and 1 base, there was a span of 15 bases. CDR1 KGHSH and CDR2 LQKENI come from the germline V gene. CDR3 nucleotide sequence: TGTGCCAGCGAGATGACTAGGCTATCTGGAAACACCATATATTTT. Translated, it gives CASEMTRLSGNTIYF.

The chain joins TRBV5-6 to TRBJ1-5, with D unclear. The V gene's germline CDR1 is SGHDT and CDR2 YYEEEE. There are 16 residues in the CDR3. Trimming pared 1 base from V and 0 bases from J, leaving 11 bases between. CDR3 sequence (DNA): TGTGCCAGCAGCTTGACCCCTGACATTAGCAATCAGCCCCAGCATTTT. Its protein is CASSLTPDISNQPQHF.

The sample holds a few counts of this clone. The rearrangement uses TRBV7-3 and TRBJ2-7; 7 nucleotides line up with TRBD2. This CDR3 contains 14 residues. V lost 2 bases to trimming and J lost 4 bases; unmatched junction nucleotides: 5. The V gene's germline CDR1 is SGHTA and CDR2 FQGTGA. In nucleotides, the CDR3 is TGTGCCAGCAGCTTAGGGGAGGGTCCTTACGAGCAGTACTTC. It codes for CASSLGEGPYEQYF.

The V gene is TRBV7-3, the J gene TRBJ2-2; D possibly corresponds to TRBD1 (5 bases). Trimming left V 8 bases short and J 3 bases short, with 10 bases between. The germline gives CDR1 SGHTA, CDR2 FQGTGA. The CDR3 spans 13 residues. The CDR3 spells CASGQGYTGELFF. DNA of the CDR3: TGTGCCAGCGGCCAGGGCTACACCGGGGAGCTGTTTTTT.

The chain employs TRBV7-9 and TRBJ2-3, with 10 bases that match TRBD1. The CDR3 sequence is 16 residues long. After removal of 2 bases from V and 4 bases from J, the junction contained 6 bases not matched to a gene. Germline V gene lookup returns CDR1 SEHNR and CDR2 FQNEAQ (reference sequence). The CDR3: CASSLPDRGIADTQYF. The CDR3 nucleotides are TGTGCCAGCAGCTTACCGGACAGGGGGATTGCAGATACGCAGTATTTT.

The chain combines TRBV30 with TRBJ2-5; D gene ambiguous. Deletions cut 4 bases from V and 6 bases from J, with 9 bases between. Looked up from germline, CDR1 is GTSNPN and CDR2 is SVGIG (reference sequence). The CDR3 has 11 amino acids. Here the CDR3 DNA reads TGTGCCTGGACCTCCCTCCAGACCCAGTACTTC. Its protein is CAWTSLQTQYF.

This clone has only one observation. The chain joins TRBV10-2 to TRBJ1-6; D possibly corresponds to TRBD1 (5 bases). This CDR3 region has 12 residues. Trimming took off 5 bases at V and 9 bases at J, with 8 bases between the two ends. Germline CDR1 is WSHSY and CDR2 is SAAADI. The CDR3 DNA is TGCGCCAGCAGTCAACAGGCTTCACCCCTCCACTTT. Protein sequence: CASSQQASPLHF.

This sequence joins TRBV10-2 and TRBJ1-2; D gene unclear. This CDR3 has 12 amino acids. Germline V gene data show CDR1 as WSHSY and CDR2 as SAAADI. V was clipped by 5 bases and J by 7 bases, with 11 bases between them. The CDR3 region has the DNA TGCGCCAGCAGTAACTCCGCGGGTGGCTACACCTTC. This translates into CASSNSAGGYTF.

This clone was recorded a few times. The gene calls are TRBV6-6 and TRBJ2-7, with 7 bases that match TRBD1. Per the germline V gene, CDR1 is MNHNY and CDR2 is SVGAGI (reference sequence). This CDR3 contains 15 residues. Trimming cost V 6 bases and J 1 base; bases outside gene matches: 9. The CDR3 sequence is CASRTHGQVSYEQYF. CDR3 DNA: TGTGCCAGCAGGACCCACGGACAGGTATCCTACGAGCAGTACTTC.

The genes are TRBV5-1 and TRBJ1-5, with a possible D match to TRBD1 (5 bases). In germline, CDR1 is SGHRS, CDR2 YFSETQ. The CDR3 extends over 15 amino acids. V lost 4 bases and J lost 7, with 18 bases in between. CDR3 region: CASSPGGGEGQPQHF. In DNA form, the CDR3 reads TGCGCCAGCAGCCCCGGCGGGGGGGAAGGACAGCCCCAGCATTTT. The entire variable domain, with the rest obtained from reference TRBV5-1 and TRBJ1-5, is as follows: KAGVTQTPRYLIKTRGQQVTLSCSPISGHRSVSWYQQTPGQGLQFLFEYFSETQRNKGNFPGRFSGRQFSNSRSEMNVSTLELGDSALYLCASSPGGGEGQPQHFGDGTRLSIL.

The chain uses TRBV11-3 and TRBJ2-3; TRBD2 might be the D (6 bases). The V end lost 5 bases, the J end lost 1 base, and 16 bases lay between the germline ends. Germline V gene data show CDR1 as SGHNT and CDR2 as YENEEA. The CDR3 runs to 16 residues. CDR3 nucleotides: TGTGCCAGCAGCCCGCCGGAGGGTGTGGGCACAGATACGCAGTATTTT. Translating gives CASSPPEGVGTDTQYF.

This sequence joins TRBV27 and TRBJ2-1; a possible D gene is TRBD1 (6 bases). The CDR3 contains 14 residues. The V end lost 6 bases, the J end lost 0 bases, and 9 bases lay between the germline ends. Germline CDR1 reads MNHEY; CDR2 reads SMNVEV (reference sequence). CDR3: CASSRDNSYNEQFF. The CDR3 DNA is TGTGCCAGCAGCCGGGACAACTCCTACAATGAGCAGTTCTTC.

V usage is TRBV29-1 and J usage is TRBJ1-5, with 8 nucleotides matching TRBD1. The CDR3 runs 13 residues. The trim removed 4 bases at V and 7 bases at J, leaving 6 bases unmatched. CDR1 is SQVTM and CDR2 is ANQGSEA in the germline V gene. The CDR3 reads CSVGQGAGQPQHF. The CDR3 DNA sequence: TGCAGCGTTGGGCAGGGGGCCGGACAGCCCCAGCATTTT.

This sequence joins TRBV6-1 and TRBJ1-2; D perhaps matches TRBD1 (5 bases). V was trimmed by 5 bases and J by 0 bases, leaving 13 bases between them. The CDR3 totals 15 residues. The germline CDR1 and CDR2 sequences are MNHNS and SASEGT. The chain's CDR3 is CASSPQGLANYGYTF. CDR3 DNA: TGTGCCAGCAGTCCTCAGGGACTCGCTAACTATGGCTACACCTTC.

This clone has just a few counts. The chain combines TRBV29-1 with TRBJ2-5, with 9 bases aligning to TRBD2. Germline V CDR1 and CDR2: SQVTM, ANQGSEA. The CDR3 runs 13 residues. Losses at the gene ends were 4 bases for V and 4 bases for J; bases not matched to a gene: 4. The CDR3 bases are TGCAGCGTTGGAGGCGGGGGGGCAGAGACCCAGTACTTC. Translation: CSVGGGGAETQYF.

This clone was observed once. The chain has TRBV12-5 and TRBJ2-1; 10 nucleotides agree with TRBD2. This CDR3 comprises 13 residues. Trimming at V came to 8 bases and at J to 8 bases, leaving 6 bases not matched to a gene. The germline CDR1 and CDR2 sequences are LGHNT and FRNRAP. The CDR3 region is CASYLAGAYEQFF. In DNA form, the CDR3 reads TGTGCTAGTTATCTAGCGGGAGCGTATGAGCAGTTCTTC.

The chain is built from TRBV27 and TRBJ1-3; 7 bases match TRBD1. The CDR3 consists of 12 residues. Germline loops: CDR1 MNHEY, CDR2 SMNVEV (reference sequence). Trimming cost V 8 bases and J 2 bases; bases outside gene matches: 0. The CDR3 bases are TGTGCCAGCGGGACAGCTGGAAACACCATATATTTT. Its protein product is CASGTAGNTIYF.

The chain carries TRBV6-5 and TRBJ1-2, with 7 bases fitting TRBD1. This CDR3 has 13 amino acids. After removal of 2 bases from V and 4 bases from J, the junction contained 1 base not matched to a gene. CDR1 is MNHEY, CDR2 SVGAGI, per germline. The CDR3 nucleotides are TGTGCCAGCAGTTACGGGGACAGCTATGGCTACACCTTC. Translation gives CASSYGDSYGYTF.

This clone was counted once. This chain connects TRBV25-1 to TRBJ2-5; 8 nucleotides line up with TRBD2. CDR1 MGHDK and CDR2 SYGVNS come from the germline V gene. The CDR3 loop spans 16 amino acids. V dropped 6 bases and J dropped 4; count of bases not matched to a gene: 13. The CDR3 loop is CASSRSVAGITETQYF. The CDR3 coding sequence is TGTGCCAGCAGCCGTTCAGTAGCGGGAATTACAGAGACCCAGTACTTC.

The CDR3 DNA is TGTGCCAGCAGCTTCCGGGGCAATGAGCAGTTCTTC. Protein product: CASSFRGNEQFF. The rearrangement uses TRBV7-9 and TRBJ2-1; D possibly corresponds to TRBD2 (5 bases). Germline lookup yields CDR1 SEHNR and CDR2 FQNEAQ (reference sequence). The CDR3 consists of 12 residues. With 3 bases removed from V and 6 bases from J, the gap between germline ends came to 6 bases.

Turning to this clone: The sample has other DNA sequences that encode this CDR3 too. This chain joins TRBV4-2 and TRBJ2-7; TRBD2 matches 11 bases. The trim removed 4 bases at V and 0 bases at J, leaving 2 bases unmatched. The V gene's germline CDR1 is LGHNA and CDR2 YNFKEQ. This CDR3 is 15 amino acids long. As DNA, the CDR3 is TGTGCCAGCAGCCCCGGACTAGCGGGCTCCTACGAGCAGTACTTC. As protein: CASSPGLAGSYEQYF.

V is TRBV7-3 and J is TRBJ2-1; 13 positions agree with TRBD2. The CDR3 runs to 14 residues. With 2 bases clipped from V and 11 bases from J, the junction kept 3 bases outside the gene matches. Looked up from germline, CDR1 is SGHTA and CDR2 is FQGTGA. The CDR3 protein is CASSLLLAGGQQFF. The CDR3 DNA follows: TGTGCCAGCAGCTTATTACTAGCGGGAGGGCAGCAGTTCTTC.

The chain combines TRBV27 with TRBJ1-3; D uncertain. The V end was cut by 6 bases, the J end by 2 bases, with 17 bases between. The CDR3 length is 16 residues. Germline V lookup: CDR1 MNHEY, CDR2 SMNVEV (reference sequence). CDR3: CASSRSSGRAGNTIYF. In DNA, the CDR3 is TGTGCCAGCAGCCGATCCTCCGGGAGGGCTGGAAACACCATATATTTT.

This clone appeared a few times. The CDR3 sequence is CASSLTGDTPPFPNQPQHF. Written as DNA, the CDR3 is TGTGCCAGCAGCCTCACAGGGGACACGCCACCCTTTCCCAATCAGCCCCAGCATTTT. The rearrangement links TRBV5-5 to TRBJ1-5; TRBD1 matches 7 bases. V dropped 4 bases and J dropped 3; count of bases not matched to a gene: 19. The germline V gene encodes CDR1 SGHKS and CDR2 YYEKEE (reference sequence). This CDR3 is built from 19 residues. The full variable domain, in which reference TRBV5-5 and TRBJ1-5 provide the parts outside the CDR3, is DAGVTQSPTHLIKTRGQQVTLRCSPISGHKSVSWYQQVLGQGPQFIFQYYEKEERGRGNFPDRFSARQFPNYSSELNVNALLLGDSALYLCASSLTGDTPPFPNQPQHFGDGTRLSIL.

The chain joins TRBV7-9 to TRBJ2-5, with 11 bases fitting TRBD2. The trim removed 6 bases at V and 2 bases at J, leaving 14 bases unmatched. The CDR3 contains 18 residues. Germline-derived CDR1 and CDR2 are SEHNR and FQNEAQ (reference sequence). CDR3 nucleotide sequence: TGTGCCAGCAGTTCAGGGCTAGCGGGAGGAGGGGGTCAAGAGACCCAGTACTTC. Protein: CASSSGLAGGGGQETQYF.

V gene TRBV6-1 combines with J gene TRBJ1-2; TRBD1 might be the D (6 bases). V dropped 3 bases and J dropped 4 bases, with 9 bases sitting between them. The germline gives CDR1 MNHNS, CDR2 SASEGT. The CDR3 length is 13 residues. As DNA, the CDR3 is TGTGCCAGCAGTGACACAGGGCTCTATGGCTACACCTTC. Translation: CASSDTGLYGYTF.

The gene calls are TRBV19 and TRBJ2-1; TRBD2 agrees at 9 bases. V lost 3 bases, J lost 12 bases, and 9 bases stayed unmatched. Germline CDR1 is LNHDA and CDR2 is SQIVND (reference sequence). CDR3 length: 14 amino acids. The CDR3 protein is CASSMGLAVGVQFF. In nucleotides, the CDR3 is TGTGCCAGTAGTATGGGACTAGCCGTTGGGGTGCAGTTCTTC. The variable domain in full, with the rest retrieved from reference TRBV19 and TRBJ2-1, is DGGITQSPKYLFRKEGQNVTLSCEQNLNHDAMYWYRQDPGQGLRLIYYSQIVNDFQKGDIAEGYSVSREKKESFPLTVTSAQKNPTAFYLCASSMGLAVGVQFFGPGTRLTVL.

As concerns this clone: This specimen includes other DNA sequences encoding the same CDR3. J is TRBJ1-1 and V is TRBV29-1, with TRBD1 identical over 12 bases. The trim removed 6 bases at V and 2 bases at J, leaving 1 base unmatched. Germline V gene lookup returns CDR1 SQVTM and CDR2 ANQGSEA. The CDR3 runs 13 residues. CDR3 sequence (DNA): TGCAGCGTGGGACAGGGGGCAAACACTGAAGCTTTCTTT. Encoded protein: CSVGQGANTEAFF.